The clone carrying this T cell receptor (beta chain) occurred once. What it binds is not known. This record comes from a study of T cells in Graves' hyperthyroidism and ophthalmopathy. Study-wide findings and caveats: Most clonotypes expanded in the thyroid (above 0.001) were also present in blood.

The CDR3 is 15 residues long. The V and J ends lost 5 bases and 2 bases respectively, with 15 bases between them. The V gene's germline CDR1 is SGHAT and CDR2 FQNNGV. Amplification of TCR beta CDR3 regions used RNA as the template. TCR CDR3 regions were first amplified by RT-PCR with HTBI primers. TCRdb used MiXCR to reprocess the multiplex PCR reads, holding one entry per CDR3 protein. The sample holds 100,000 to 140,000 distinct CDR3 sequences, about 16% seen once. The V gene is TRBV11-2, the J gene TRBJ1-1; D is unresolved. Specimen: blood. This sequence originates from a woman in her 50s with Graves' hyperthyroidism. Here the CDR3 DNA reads TGTGCCAGCAGCCCAGAGATGGGCTCTAACACTGAAGCTTTCTTT. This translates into CASSPEMGSNTEAFF.